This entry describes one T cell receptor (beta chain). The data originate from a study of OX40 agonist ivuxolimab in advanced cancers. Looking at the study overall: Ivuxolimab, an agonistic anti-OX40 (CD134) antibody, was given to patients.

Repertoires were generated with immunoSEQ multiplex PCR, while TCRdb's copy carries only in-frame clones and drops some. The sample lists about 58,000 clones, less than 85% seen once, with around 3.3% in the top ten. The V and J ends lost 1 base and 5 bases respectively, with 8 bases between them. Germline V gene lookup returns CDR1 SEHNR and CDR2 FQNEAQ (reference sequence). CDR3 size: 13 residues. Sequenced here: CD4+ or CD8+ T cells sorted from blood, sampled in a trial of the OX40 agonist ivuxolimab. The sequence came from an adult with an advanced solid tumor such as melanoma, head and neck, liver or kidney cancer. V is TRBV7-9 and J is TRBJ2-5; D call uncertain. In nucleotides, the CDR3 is TGTGCCAGCAGCTTAGTAGGTGGGGAGACCCAGTACTTC. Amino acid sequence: CASSLVGGETQYF.